Shown below are 22 T cell receptor beta chains from a single sample sequenced in a study of molecular identifiers for immune sequencing clone quantification (dated by TCRdb to about 2018). The protocol used for the library was PCR. Sequenced on a NextSeq 500. The raw public reads went through TCRdb reprocessing: fastp at Q25, MiXCR clone calling, in-frame beta chains kept. A single entry per CDR3 protein holds the most common genes and DNA from its merged rows. For this sample there are approximately 97,000 distinct CDR3 sequences; about 24% appear just once. The top ten hold about 0.99% of the sample. The specimen sequenced was naive CD8+ T cells from blood, with Jurkat cell RNA spiked in. Sample cell subset or site, as interpreted from the label and publication: FACS-sorted CD8+CD4-CCR7+CD45RA+ naive T cells. The receptors stem from a human donor in good health. Some libraries in this study had Jurkat cell RNA spiked in.

This clonotype was counted only a few times. The chain has TRBV2 and TRBJ2-1; D not resolved. CDR1 is SNHLY, CDR2 FYNNEI, per germline. V was clipped by 7 bases and J by 5 bases, with 24 bases between them. The CDR3 spans 17 residues. CDR3 in amino acids: CASTRARETPVNNEQFF. The CDR3 DNA follows: TGTGCCAGCACCAGAGCCCGTGAGACTCCGGTCAACAATGAGCAGTTCTTC.

The table lists this clonotype with a few counts. The chain recombines TRBV6-2 or TRBV6-3 with TRBJ1-6, with 9 nucleotides matching TRBD1. V shed 2 bases, J shed 8 bases, and the junction held 4 bases outside the gene matches. The CDR3 has 15 residues. Germline V CDR1 and CDR2: MNHEY, SVGEGT. The CDR3 nucleotides are TGTGCCAGCAGTTACGGACAGGGGAGGGATTCACCCCTCCACTTT. This encodes CASSYGQGRDSPLHF.

About this clonotype itself: With a much larger clone just one base away, this may be a read error. The chain has TRBV7-9 and TRBJ2-7, with D maybe TRBD2 (5 bases). Per germline, CDR1 SEHNR and CDR2 FQNEAQ (reference sequence). Trimming shortened V by 8 bases and J by 1 base, and 12 bases separated the two germline ends. The CDR3 contains 13 residues. The CDR3 reads CASGPEVSYEQYF. DNA of the CDR3: TGTGCCAGCGGCCCGGAGGTTTCCTACGAGCAGTACTTC.

Turning to this clonotype: Possible read error: a much larger clone is one base away. The rearrangement links TRBV12-3 or TRBV12-4 to TRBJ2-3; possibly TRBD2 for D (5 bases). Trimming took 7 bases from V and 3 from J, leaving 14 bases between them. The CDR3 totals 14 residues. The CDR3 DNA follows: TGTGCCAGCATTTGGACTCGGACTACAGATACGCAGTATTTT. Amino acid sequence: CASIWTRTTDTQYF.

Comment on this clonotype: This may be a read error: a much more frequent sequence differs by one nucleotide. It is likely a read error, because the conserved phenylalanine at the end of the CDR3 is missing. The chain has TRBV14 and TRBJ2-7; D gene unclear. Germline V gives CDR1 SGHDN, CDR2 FVKESK. V shed 1 base and J shed 5 bases, with 15 bases lying between them. The CDR3 covers 15 residues. CDR3 sequence (DNA): TGTGCCAGCAGCCAAGGGCAGAACTTAAAGAACGAGCAGTACTCC. Its translation is CASSQGQNLKNEQYS.

This clonotype was counted a few times. The genes are TRBV11-2 and TRBJ2-7; 8 bases agree with TRBD2. The CDR3 has 16 residues. The germline V gene has CDR1 SGHAT and CDR2 FQNNGV. The V gene end was trimmed by 3 bases and the J gene end by 3 bases; junction bases not matched to a gene: 10. This CDR3 reads CASSFMLAGEVYEQYF. In DNA form, the CDR3 reads TGTGCCAGCAGCTTCATGCTAGCGGGTGAGGTCTACGAGCAGTACTTC.

Regarding this clonotype: This could be a read error, since a much larger clone is one nucleotide away. The chain employs TRBV6-5 and TRBJ1-1; TRBD1 aligns across 8 bases. Trimming removed 0 bases from V and 4 bases from J; junction bases left unmatched: 16. The germline CDR1 and CDR2 sequences are MNHEY and SVGAGI. The CDR3 totals 19 residues. The CDR3 DNA follows: TGTGCCAGCAGTTACTCGGACCAGGGGGCCGTAAATTGGTCCACTGAAGCTTTCTTT. Protein product: CASSYSDQGAVNWSTEAFF.

The V and J genes are TRBV7-2 and TRBJ2-3; possibly TRBD1 for D (6 bases). The CDR3 totals 19 residues. V dropped 0 bases and J dropped 3 bases, with 22 bases sitting between them. Germline CDR1 and CDR2: SGHTA and FQGNSA. CDR3 sequence reads: CASSLATVIRGVGTDTQYF. In DNA form, the CDR3 reads TGTGCCAGCAGCTTAGCCACCGTAATCAGGGGAGTAGGAACAGATACGCAGTATTTT.

As concerns this clonotype: Mismatch with germline at one junction end may stem from a read error. The chain combines TRBV28 with TRBJ2-1; 7 bases are shared with TRBD2. CDR3 length equals 16 residues. Germline-derived CDR1 and CDR2 are MDHEN and SYDVKM. The CDR3 DNA reads TGTGCCAGCAGTTTAATCGGCGGCGGGGGATACAGTGAGCAGTTCTTC. It is translated as CASSLIGGGGYSEQFF.

This clonotype was seen repeatedly, ten times or more. The rearrangement joins TRBV4-1 to TRBJ2-5; a possible D gene is TRBD2 (6 bases). The CDR3 sequence is 15 residues long. Germline V gives CDR1 MGHRA, CDR2 YSYEKL. Trimming shortened V by 3 bases and J by 2 bases, and 13 bases separated the two germline ends. This CDR3 reads CASSHLRDSQETQYF. The CDR3 nucleotides are TGCGCCAGCAGCCACCTCCGGGACTCTCAAGAGACCCAGTACTTC.

This clonotype was picked up many times. This rearrangement joins TRBV4-3 to TRBJ2-7; 15 nucleotides line up with TRBD2. The ends lost 0 bases at V and 6 bases at J; junction bases unmatched: 6. CDR3 length equals 17 residues. Germline CDR1 is LGHNA and CDR2 is YSLEER. The CDR3 loop reads CASSQDARTSGRVEQYF. For the CDR3, the DNA is TGCGCCAGCAGCCAAGACGCCCGGACTAGCGGGAGGGTCGAGCAGTACTTC.

This clonotype was observed at least ten times. The chain joins TRBV20-1 to TRBJ2-1; 10 bases align to TRBD2. V lost 3 bases to trimming and J lost 13 bases; unmatched junction nucleotides: 9. The CDR3 consists of 13 residues. The germline V gene encodes CDR1 DFQATT and CDR2 SNEGSKA (reference sequence). CDR3 sequence reads: CSARSSGGPGQFF. The CDR3 bases are TGCAGTGCTAGGAGTAGCGGGGGGCCCGGACAGTTCTTC.

This clonotype turned up a few times. The V and J genes are TRBV27 and TRBJ2-7, with D uncertain. The CDR3 sequence is 13 residues long. Trimming cost V 0 bases and J 5 bases, with 8 bases left between them. Germline CDR1 is MNHEY and CDR2 is SMNVEV (reference sequence). The DNA for the CDR3 is TGTGCCAGCAGTTTATCGTGGTTACACGAGCAGTACTTC. It yields the protein CASSLSWLHEQYF.

In this sample, this clonotype turned up many times. The rearrangement links TRBV20-1 to TRBJ2-7; 12 nucleotides agree with TRBD1. This CDR3 comprises 15 residues. V was clipped by 6 bases and J by 7 bases; unmatched bases: 13. The germline V gene has CDR1 DFQATT and CDR2 SNEGSKA (reference sequence). The CDR3 sequence: CSARLGTGGIREQYF. The CDR3 coding sequence is TGCAGTGCCCGTCTGGGGACAGGGGGCATTAGGGAGCAGTACTTC.

This clonotype was found many times. The rearrangement joins TRBV12-5 to TRBJ2-7, with D uncertain. This CDR3 region has 14 residues. Trimming cost V 7 bases and J 0 bases, with 13 bases left between them. CDR1 and CDR2 from the germline V gene are LGHNT and FRNRAP. CDR3 sequence (DNA): TGTGCTAGTGCCCTCGGGCATAACTCCTACGAGCAGTACTTC. Residues: CASALGHNSYEQYF.

The sample holds many counts of this clonotype. The V gene is TRBV7-9, the J gene TRBJ1-1, with TRBD1 identical over 8 bases. J gave up 4 bases and V 2 bases, and 6 bases lay outside the gene matches. This CDR3 comprises 15 residues. Looked up from germline, CDR1 is SEHNR and CDR2 is FQNEAQ (reference sequence). CDR3 bases: TGTGCCAGCAGCTTACCTGGGCAGGGGGCCACTGAAGCTTTCTTT. Its translation is CASSLPGQGATEAFF.

The V call is TRBV7-9, the J call TRBJ2-7; no definite D call. The germline V and J ends were trimmed by 2 bases and 2 bases, with 10 bases remaining between them. This CDR3 region has 14 residues. Germline values: CDR1 SEHNR, CDR2 FQNEAQ (reference sequence). CDR3 coding DNA: TGTGCCAGCAGCTTACGTGGCGCCCCCTACGAGCAGTACTTC. It is translated as CASSLRGAPYEQYF.

This clonotype occurred many times. The V gene is TRBV4-1, the J gene TRBJ1-1; the D is unclear. V lost 0 bases, J lost 6 bases, and 11 bases lay in between. The length of the CDR3 is 14 residues. Germline assignment: CDR1 MGHRA and CDR2 YSYEKL. For the CDR3, the DNA is TGCGCCAGCAGCCAAGATCTCGCGGTCGCTGAAGCTTTCTTT. This translates into CASSQDLAVAEAFF.

This clonotype appeared a few times. The V call is TRBV27, the J call TRBJ1-2; the D gene is possibly TRBD1 (5 bases). Deletions cut 5 bases from V and 5 bases from J, with 15 bases between. Germline V gives CDR1 MNHEY, CDR2 SMNVEV (reference sequence). The CDR3 is made up of 14 amino acids. The CDR3 sequence is CASSPGQGLYGYTF. The CDR3 DNA follows: TGTGCCAGCAGTCCCGGGCAGGGCCTATATGGCTACACCTTC.

This clonotype has at least ten counts. V is TRBV20-1 and J is TRBJ1-5; D gene uncertain. Looked up from germline, CDR1 is DFQATT and CDR2 is SNEGSKA (reference sequence). V lost 0 bases, J lost 1 base, and 16 bases lay in between. The CDR3 has 17 amino acids. Here the CDR3 DNA reads TGCAGTGCTAGAGATCTGGCCGCTCCTGGGAGCAATCAGCCCCAGCATTTT. Its protein is CSARDLAAPGSNQPQHF.

Note on this clonotype: This could be a read error, since a much larger clone is one nucleotide away. J is TRBJ2-5 and V is TRBV7-9; no clear D. Looked up from germline, CDR1 is SEHNR and CDR2 is FQNEAQ (reference sequence). This CDR3 contains 14 residues. Here the CDR3 reads CASSLDERKEPQYF. DNA of the CDR3: TGTGCCAGCAGCTTGGATGAACGGAAAGAGCCCCAGTACTTC.

Details on this clonotype: The germline gene is not matched at one end of the junction; a read error may be the cause. The CDR3 is CASSQDYTYSEQFF. Written as DNA, the CDR3 is TGTGCCAGCAGCCAAGATTACACCTACAGTGAGCAGTTCTTC. The J gene is TRBJ2-1, the V gene TRBV4-2; D is uncertain. This CDR3 region has 14 residues. Germline V gene sequence: CDR1 LGHNA, CDR2 YNFKEQ.